Below are 5 T cell receptor beta chains sequenced from a single sample in a study of cytomegalovirus exposure and HLA in healthy donors (dated by TCRdb to about 2017). Libraries were constructed by the immunoSEQ multiplex PCR assay. For the multiplex PCR, a mixture combining 60 forward primers for TCR Vbeta segments and 13 reverse primers for TCR Jbeta segments was used. TCRdb limited this immuneACCESS table to in-frame rearrangements with V and J called. A share of clones is missing; checked studies link under half to unresolved V genes, and the rest is unexplained. The sample profile shows about 180,000 clones; around four fifths of them were found once. The ten largest clones represent roughly 1.3% of the sample. Sequencing input: PBMCs. Receptors originate from a man between 25 and 39 years old in good health and CMV-seronegative.

The J gene is TRBJ1-1, the V gene TRBV4-3, with 9 bases that match TRBD1. This CDR3 is 19 amino acids long. Germline V lookup: CDR1 LGHNA, CDR2 YSLEER. The V and J ends lost 4 bases and 8 bases, in that order; junction bases with no gene match: 23. The CDR3: CASSLPTGDREKVWPEAFF. The CDR3 DNA sequence: TGCGCCAGCAGCCTACCAACCGGGGACAGGGAGAAGGTTTGGCCCGAAGCTTTCTTT.

The gene calls are TRBV19 and TRBJ1-5; TRBD1 matches 8 bases. This CDR3 is built from 22 residues. Trimming at V came to 4 bases and at J to 3 bases, leaving 26 bases not matched to a gene. CDR1 is LNHDA and CDR2 is SQIVND in the germline V gene (reference sequence). The CDR3 sequence is CASSKSVRVDRGIDRANQPQHF. In DNA, the CDR3 is TGTGCCAGTAGTAAATCGGTTCGGGTTGACAGGGGTATCGATAGGGCCAATCAGCCCCAGCATTTT.

V is TRBV28 and J is TRBJ2-2, with D unresolved. The ends were cut back, 3 bases at V and 5 bases at J, with 10 bases in the middle. The CDR3 is 14 amino acids. The germline V gene has CDR1 MDHEN and CDR2 SYDVKM. The CDR3, as DNA: TGTGCCAGCAGTTTGGATCAGGCAACCGGGGAGCTGTTTTTT. Translated, it gives CASSLDQATGELFF.

This rearrangement joins TRBV19 to TRBJ1-5; TRBD1 is a possible D gene (6 bases). Germline V gene data show CDR1 as LNHDA and CDR2 as SQIVND (reference sequence). CDR3 length: 14 amino acids. The V and J ends lost 5 bases and 4 bases respectively, with 12 bases between them. The CDR3 DNA follows: TGTGCCAGTAGTCAGGGGTTTAGGAATCAGCCCCAGCATTTT. Amino acid sequence: CASSQGFRNQPQHF.

The rearrangement joins TRBV6-4 to TRBJ2-3, with 12 bases aligning to TRBD2. CDR3 size: 15 residues. V shed 6 bases and J 5 bases; nucleotides not matched to a gene: 6. Germline V gives CDR1 MRHNA, CDR2 SNTAGT. The CDR3 protein is CASSTTSGRGDTQYF. The CDR3 DNA sequence: TGTGCCAGCAGCACGACTAGCGGGAGAGGAGATACGCAGTATTTT.